This T cell receptor beta chain stems from a study of T cell responses to AZD1222 COVID-19 vaccine. The study's findings and limits: White British people made up most donors, females outnumbered males, and clonal diversity was possibly underestimated. Reports indicate that nearly half of spike-specific TCRs are directed at unmutated variant regions. Only a handful of AZD1222 recipients, several in all, had baseline seropositivity.

Germline CDR1 and CDR2: SGHTA and FQGNSA. The CDR3 loop spans 13 amino acids. V gave up 3 bases and J gave up 3 bases, with 7 bases separating them. The method was immunoSEQ multiplex PCR; TCRdb's version includes in-frame clones alone and lacks a portion of them. The data show over 100,000 clones, with around 87% seen just once and about 5% held by the top ten. Note on this clone: The antigen remains unidentified.

Specimen: peripheral blood, collected on day 0 of AZD1222 vaccination. V usage is TRBV7-2 and J usage is TRBJ2-3; no clear D. This TCR was recovered from an adult in good health. The CDR3 reads CASSFMRTDTQYF. For the CDR3, the DNA is TGTGCCAGCAGCTTCATGCGGACAGATACGCAGTATTTT.